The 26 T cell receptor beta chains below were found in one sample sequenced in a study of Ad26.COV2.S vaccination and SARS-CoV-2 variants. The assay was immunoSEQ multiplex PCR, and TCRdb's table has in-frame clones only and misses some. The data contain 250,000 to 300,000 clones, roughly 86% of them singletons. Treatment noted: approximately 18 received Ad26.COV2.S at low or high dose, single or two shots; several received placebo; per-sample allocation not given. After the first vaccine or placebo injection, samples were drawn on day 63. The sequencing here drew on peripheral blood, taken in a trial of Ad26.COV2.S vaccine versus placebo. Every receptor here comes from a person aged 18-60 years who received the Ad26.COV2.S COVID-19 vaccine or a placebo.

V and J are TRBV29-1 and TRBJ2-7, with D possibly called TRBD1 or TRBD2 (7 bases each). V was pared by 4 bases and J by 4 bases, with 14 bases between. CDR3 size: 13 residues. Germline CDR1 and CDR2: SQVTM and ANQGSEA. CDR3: CSVVPGGEYEQYF. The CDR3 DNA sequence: TGCAGCGTTGTTCCAGGGGGGGAATACGAGCAGTACTTC.

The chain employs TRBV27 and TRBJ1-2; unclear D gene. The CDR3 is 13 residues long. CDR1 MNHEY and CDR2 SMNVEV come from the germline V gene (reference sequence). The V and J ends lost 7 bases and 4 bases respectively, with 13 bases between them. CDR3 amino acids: CASTPDGVYGYTF. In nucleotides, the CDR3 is TGTGCCAGCACTCCGGACGGAGTCTATGGCTACACCTTC.

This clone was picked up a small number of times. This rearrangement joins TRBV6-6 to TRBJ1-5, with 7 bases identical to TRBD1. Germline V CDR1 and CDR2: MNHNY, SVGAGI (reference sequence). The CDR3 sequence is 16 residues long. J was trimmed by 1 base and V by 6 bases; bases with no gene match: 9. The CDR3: CASSFQGVGSNQPQHF. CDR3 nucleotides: TGTGCCAGCAGCTTCCAGGGGGTCGGGAGCAATCAGCCCCAGCATTTT.

The CDR3 DNA sequence: TGCGCCAGCAGCCTGACCGGCAGTACACTACCCACACCCCTCCACTTT. This gives the protein CASSLTGSTLPTPLHF. The chain couples TRBV4-1 to TRBJ1-6, with D uncertain. Germline V gives CDR1 MGHRA, CDR2 YSYEKL. The V end lost 4 bases, the J end lost 11 bases, and 21 bases lay between the germline ends. The CDR3 spans 16 residues.

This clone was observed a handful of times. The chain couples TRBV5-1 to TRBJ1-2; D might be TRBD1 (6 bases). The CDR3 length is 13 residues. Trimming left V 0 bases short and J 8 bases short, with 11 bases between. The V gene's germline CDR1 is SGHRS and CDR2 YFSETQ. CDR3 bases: TGCGCCAGCAGCTTGGCGCCAGGGGAGGGCTACACCTTC. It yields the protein CASSLAPGEGYTF.

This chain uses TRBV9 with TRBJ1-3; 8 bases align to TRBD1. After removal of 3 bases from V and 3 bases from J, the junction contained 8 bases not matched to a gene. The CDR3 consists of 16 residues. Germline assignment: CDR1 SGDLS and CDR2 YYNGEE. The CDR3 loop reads CASSAETGGVGNTIYF. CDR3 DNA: TGTGCCAGCAGCGCCGAAACAGGGGGAGTTGGAAACACCATATATTTT.

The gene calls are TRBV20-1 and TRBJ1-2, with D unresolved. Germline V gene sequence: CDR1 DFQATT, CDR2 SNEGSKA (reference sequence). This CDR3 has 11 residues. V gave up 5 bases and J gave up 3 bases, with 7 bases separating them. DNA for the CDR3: TGCAGTGCTGTCCATGACTATGGCTACACCTTC. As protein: CSAVHDYGYTF.

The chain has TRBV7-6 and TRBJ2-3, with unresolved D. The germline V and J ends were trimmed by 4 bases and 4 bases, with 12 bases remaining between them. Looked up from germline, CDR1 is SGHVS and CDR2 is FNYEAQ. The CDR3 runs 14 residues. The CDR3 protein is CASSSSEVADTQYF. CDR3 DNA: TGTGCCAGCAGCTCCAGTGAGGTCGCAGATACGCAGTATTTT.

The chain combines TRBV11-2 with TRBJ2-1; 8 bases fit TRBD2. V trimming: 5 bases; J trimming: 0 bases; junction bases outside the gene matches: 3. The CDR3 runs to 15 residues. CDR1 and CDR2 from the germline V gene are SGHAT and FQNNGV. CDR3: CASSRGGPSYNEQFF. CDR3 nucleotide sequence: TGTGCCAGCAGCCGGGGGGGGCCCTCCTACAATGAGCAGTTCTTC.

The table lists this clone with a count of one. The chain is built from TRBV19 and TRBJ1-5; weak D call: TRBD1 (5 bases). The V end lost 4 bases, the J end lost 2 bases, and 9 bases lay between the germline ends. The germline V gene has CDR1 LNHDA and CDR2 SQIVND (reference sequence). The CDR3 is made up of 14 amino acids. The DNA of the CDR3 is TGTGCCAGTAGTACCCTACAGGGCAATCAGCCCCAGCATTTT. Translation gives CASSTLQGNQPQHF.

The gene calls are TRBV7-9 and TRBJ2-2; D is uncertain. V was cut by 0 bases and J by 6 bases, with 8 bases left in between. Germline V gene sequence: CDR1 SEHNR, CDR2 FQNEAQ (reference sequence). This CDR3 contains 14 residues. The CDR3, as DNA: TGTGCCAGCAGCTTAGCTCTCCGGGCCGGGGAGCTGTTTTTT. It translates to CASSLALRAGELFF.

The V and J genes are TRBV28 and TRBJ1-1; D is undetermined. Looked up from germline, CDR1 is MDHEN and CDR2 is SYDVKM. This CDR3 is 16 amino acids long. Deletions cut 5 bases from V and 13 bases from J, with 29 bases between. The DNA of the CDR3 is TGTGCCAGCAGTCCCAACAGTGTCCAACCTCAACGGAAGCTTTTCTTT. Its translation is CASSPNSVQPQRKLFF.

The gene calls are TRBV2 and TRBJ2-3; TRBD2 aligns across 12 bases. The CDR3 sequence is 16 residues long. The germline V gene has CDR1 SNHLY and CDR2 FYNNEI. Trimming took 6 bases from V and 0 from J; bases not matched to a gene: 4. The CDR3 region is CASRPGLAGSTDTQYF. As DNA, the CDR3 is TGTGCCAGCAGGCCGGGACTAGCGGGTAGCACAGATACGCAGTATTTT.

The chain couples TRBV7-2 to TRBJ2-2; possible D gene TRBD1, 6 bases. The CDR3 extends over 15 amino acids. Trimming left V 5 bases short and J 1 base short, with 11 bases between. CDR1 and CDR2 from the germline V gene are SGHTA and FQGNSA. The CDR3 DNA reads TGTGCCAGCAGCCAGTCGACAGGGAACACCGGGGAGCTGTTTTTT. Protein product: CASSQSTGNTGELFF.

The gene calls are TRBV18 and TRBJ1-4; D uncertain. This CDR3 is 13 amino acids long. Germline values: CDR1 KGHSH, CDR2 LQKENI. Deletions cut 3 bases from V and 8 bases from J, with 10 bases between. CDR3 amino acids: CASSPLDWEKLFF. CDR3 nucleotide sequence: TGTGCCAGCTCACCCTTGGACTGGGAAAAACTGTTTTTT.

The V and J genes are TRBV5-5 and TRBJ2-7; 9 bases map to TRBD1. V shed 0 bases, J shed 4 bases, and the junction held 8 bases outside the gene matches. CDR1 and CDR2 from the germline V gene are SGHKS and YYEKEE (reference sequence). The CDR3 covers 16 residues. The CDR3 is CASSLGSTGGFYEQYF. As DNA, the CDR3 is TGTGCCAGCAGCTTGGGGAGCACAGGGGGCTTTTACGAGCAGTACTTC.

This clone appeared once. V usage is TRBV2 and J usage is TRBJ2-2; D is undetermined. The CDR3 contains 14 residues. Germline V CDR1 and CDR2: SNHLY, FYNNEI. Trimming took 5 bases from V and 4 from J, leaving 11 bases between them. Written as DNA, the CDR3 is TGTGCCAGCAGTCGCAGTCAACGCACCGGGGAGCTGTTTTTT. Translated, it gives CASSRSQRTGELFF.

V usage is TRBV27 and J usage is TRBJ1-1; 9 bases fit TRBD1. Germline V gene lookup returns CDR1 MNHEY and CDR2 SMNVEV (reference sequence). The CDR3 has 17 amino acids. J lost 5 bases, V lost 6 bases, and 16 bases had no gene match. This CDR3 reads CASRSPDRGARGTEAFF. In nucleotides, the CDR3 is TGTGCCAGCAGGTCCCCGGACAGGGGTGCCAGAGGGACTGAAGCTTTCTTT.

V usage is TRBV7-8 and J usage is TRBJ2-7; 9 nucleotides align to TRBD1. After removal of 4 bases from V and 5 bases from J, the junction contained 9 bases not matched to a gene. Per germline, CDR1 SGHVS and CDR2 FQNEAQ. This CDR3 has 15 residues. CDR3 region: CASSSPGQGPHEQYF. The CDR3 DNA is TGTGCCAGCAGCTCTCCGGGACAGGGTCCCCACGAGCAGTACTTC.

The CDR3 DNA reads as TGTGCCAGCAGCCCGGGACTAGCGGGTGGAGAGCAGTACTTC. As protein: CASSPGLAGGEQYF. The chain couples TRBV7-9 to TRBJ2-7; TRBD2 matches at 12 bases. There are 14 residues in the CDR3. Trimming cost V 5 bases and J 7 bases; bases outside gene matches: 6. The germline V gene has CDR1 SEHNR and CDR2 FQNEAQ (reference sequence).

CDR3 sequence: CASSYSEGGTEAFF. DNA of the CDR3: TGTGCCAGCAGTTACTCGGAAGGGGGCACTGAAGCTTTCTTT. The chain uses TRBV6-6 and TRBJ1-1; a weak D match, TRBD1 (6 bases). This CDR3 spans 14 amino acids. Germline CDR1 MNHNY, CDR2 SVGAGI (reference sequence). V was shortened by 0 bases and J by 4 bases, with 9 bases between the two germline ends.

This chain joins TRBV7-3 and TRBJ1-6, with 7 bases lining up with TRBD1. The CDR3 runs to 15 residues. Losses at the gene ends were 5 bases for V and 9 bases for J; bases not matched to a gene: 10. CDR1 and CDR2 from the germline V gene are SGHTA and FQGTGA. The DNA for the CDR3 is TGTGCCAGCAGCGCGGATGACCACAGGGGTTCACCCCTCCACTTT. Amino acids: CASSADDHRGSPLHF.

CDR3 nucleotides: TGTGCCAGCTCACCCTACCGCCTAGCGAACTCCTACAATGAGCAGTTCTTC. Protein product: CASSPYRLANSYNEQFF. V gene TRBV18 combines with J gene TRBJ2-1; a weak D match, TRBD2 (6 bases). Trimming shortened V by 3 bases and J by 0 bases, and 15 bases separated the two germline ends. Germline loops: CDR1 KGHSH, CDR2 LQKENI. This CDR3 comprises 17 residues. The full variable domain, rest sourced from reference TRBV18 and TRBJ2-1, is NAGVMQNPRHLVRRRGQEARLRCSPMKGHSHVYWYRQLPEEGLKFMVYLQKENIIDESGMPKERFSAEFPKEGPSILRIQQVVRGDSAAYFCASSPYRLANSYNEQFFGPGTRLTVL.

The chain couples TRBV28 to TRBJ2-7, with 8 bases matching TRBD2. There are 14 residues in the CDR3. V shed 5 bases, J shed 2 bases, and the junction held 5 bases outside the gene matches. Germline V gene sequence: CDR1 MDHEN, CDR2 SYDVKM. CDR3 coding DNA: TGTGCCAGCAGTGTAGCGGGAACAACCTACGAGCAGTACTTC. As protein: CASSVAGTTYEQYF.

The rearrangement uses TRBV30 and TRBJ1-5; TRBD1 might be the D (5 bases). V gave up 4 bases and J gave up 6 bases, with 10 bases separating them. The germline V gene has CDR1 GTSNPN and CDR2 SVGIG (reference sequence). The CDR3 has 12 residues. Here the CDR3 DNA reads TGTGCCTGGAAAGGGACGGGTCAGCCCCAGCATTTT. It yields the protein CAWKGTGQPQHF.

The CDR3 coding sequence is TGTGCCAGCAGCTCCAGAGGACAGCAATATGAAGCTTTCTTT. The encoded protein is CASSSRGQQYEAFF. The V call is TRBV3-1 (or the pseudogene TRBV3-2), the J call TRBJ1-1; possibly TRBD1 for D (6 bases). Trimming took off 5 bases at V and 7 bases at J, with 17 bases between the two ends. Germline loops: CDR1 LGHDT, CDR2 YNNKEL (reference sequence). The CDR3 is 14 residues long.